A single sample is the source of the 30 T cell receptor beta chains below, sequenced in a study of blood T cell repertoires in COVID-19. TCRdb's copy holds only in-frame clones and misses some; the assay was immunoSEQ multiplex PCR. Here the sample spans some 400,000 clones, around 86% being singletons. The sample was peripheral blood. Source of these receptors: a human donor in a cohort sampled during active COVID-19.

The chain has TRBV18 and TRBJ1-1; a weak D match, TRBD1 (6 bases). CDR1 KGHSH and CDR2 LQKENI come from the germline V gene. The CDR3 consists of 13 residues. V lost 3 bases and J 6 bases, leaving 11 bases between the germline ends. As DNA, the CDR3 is TGTGCCAGCTCACCCCCAGACAGGCCTGAAGCTTTCTTT. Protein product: CASSPPDRPEAFF. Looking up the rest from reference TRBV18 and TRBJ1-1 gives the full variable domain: NAGVMQNPRHLVRRRGQEARLRCSPMKGHSHVYWYRQLPEEGLKFMVYLQKENIIDESGMPKERFSAEFPKEGPSILRIQQVVRGDSAAYFCASSPPDRPEAFFGQGTRLTVV.

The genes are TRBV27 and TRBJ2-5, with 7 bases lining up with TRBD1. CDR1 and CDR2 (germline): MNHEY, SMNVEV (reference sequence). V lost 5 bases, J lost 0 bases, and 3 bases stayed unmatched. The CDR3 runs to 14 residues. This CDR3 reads CASSPDRNQETQYF. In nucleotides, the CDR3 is TGTGCCAGCAGTCCGGACAGGAACCAAGAGACCCAGTACTTC.

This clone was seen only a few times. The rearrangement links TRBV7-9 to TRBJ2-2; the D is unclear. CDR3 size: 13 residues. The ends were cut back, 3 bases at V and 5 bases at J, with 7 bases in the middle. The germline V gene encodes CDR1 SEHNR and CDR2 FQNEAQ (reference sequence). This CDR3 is CASSFESTGELFF. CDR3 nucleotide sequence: TGTGCCAGCAGCTTCGAGAGTACCGGGGAGCTGTTTTTT.

The chain's CDR3 is CATSDFNPDRQAYEQYF. The CDR3 DNA reads as TGTGCCACCAGTGATTTCAATCCTGACAGGCAGGCTTACGAGCAGTACTTC. This chain links TRBV24-1 with TRBJ2-7; D is possibly TRBD1 (6 bases). The CDR3 extends over 17 amino acids. The V end was cut by 1 base, the J end by 4 bases, with 19 bases between. Germline assignment: CDR1 KGHDR and CDR2 SFDVKD.

The CDR3 region has the DNA TGTGCCAGCAGAAAAGCGGGGGGTGGCACCGGGGAGCTGTTTTTT. Its protein is CASRKAGGGTGELFF. The chain carries TRBV9 and TRBJ2-2, with 9 positions matching TRBD2. Per germline, CDR1 SGDLS and CDR2 YYNGEE. V lost 5 bases and J lost 4; bases outside the gene matches: 6. This CDR3 is built from 15 residues.

CDR3 nucleotide sequence: TGCAGTGCGAGTCCCGGGACTTGGTTCACGGGCAATGAGCAGTTCTTC. As protein: CSASPGTWFTGNEQFF. This sequence joins TRBV20-1 and TRBJ2-1; D is possibly TRBD2 (6 bases). The CDR3 is 16 residues long. V was clipped by 6 bases and J by 6 bases, with 24 bases between them. Per the germline V gene, CDR1 is DFQATT and CDR2 is SNEGSKA (reference sequence).

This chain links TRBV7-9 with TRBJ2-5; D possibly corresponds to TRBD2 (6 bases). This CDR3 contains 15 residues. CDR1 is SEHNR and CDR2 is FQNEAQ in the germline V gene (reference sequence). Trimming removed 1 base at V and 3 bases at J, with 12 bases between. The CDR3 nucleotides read TGTGCCAGCAGCTTAGTGCGGGAATCAGAAGAGACCCAGTACTTC. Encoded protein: CASSLVRESEETQYF.

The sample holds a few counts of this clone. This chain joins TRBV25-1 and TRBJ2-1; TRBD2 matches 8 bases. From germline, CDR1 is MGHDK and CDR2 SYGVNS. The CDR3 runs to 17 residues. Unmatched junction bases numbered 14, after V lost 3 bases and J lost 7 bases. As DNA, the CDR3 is TGTGCCAGCAGTGATCCCCTTAGCGGGGCCGAGGAAAATGAGCAGTTCTTC. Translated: CASSDPLSGAEENEQFF.

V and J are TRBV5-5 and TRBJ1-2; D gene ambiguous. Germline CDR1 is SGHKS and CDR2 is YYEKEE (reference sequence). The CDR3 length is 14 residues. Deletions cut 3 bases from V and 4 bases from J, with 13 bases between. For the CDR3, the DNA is TGTGCCAGCAGCTCTTCGGTGGGAGTCTATGGCTACACCTTC. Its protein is CASSSSVGVYGYTF.

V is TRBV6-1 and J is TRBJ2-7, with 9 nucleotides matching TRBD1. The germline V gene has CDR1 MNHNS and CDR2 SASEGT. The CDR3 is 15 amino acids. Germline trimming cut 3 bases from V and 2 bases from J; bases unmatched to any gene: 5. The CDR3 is CASSEPGQGTYEQYF. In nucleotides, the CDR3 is TGTGCCAGCAGTGAGCCGGGACAGGGCACCTACGAGCAGTACTTC.

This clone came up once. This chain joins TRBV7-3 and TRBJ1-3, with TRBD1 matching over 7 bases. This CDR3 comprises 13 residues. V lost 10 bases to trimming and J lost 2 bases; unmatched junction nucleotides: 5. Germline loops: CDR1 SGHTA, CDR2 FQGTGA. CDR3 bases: TGTGCCAACCGGGACAGTACTGGAAACACCATATATTTT. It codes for CANRDSTGNTIYF.

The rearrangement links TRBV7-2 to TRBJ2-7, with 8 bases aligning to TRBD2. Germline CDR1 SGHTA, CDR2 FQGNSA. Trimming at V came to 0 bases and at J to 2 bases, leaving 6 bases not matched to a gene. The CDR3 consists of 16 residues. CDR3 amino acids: CASSLAGGTRAYEQYF. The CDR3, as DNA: TGTGCCAGCAGCTTAGCCGGCGGGACTAGGGCCTACGAGCAGTACTTC.

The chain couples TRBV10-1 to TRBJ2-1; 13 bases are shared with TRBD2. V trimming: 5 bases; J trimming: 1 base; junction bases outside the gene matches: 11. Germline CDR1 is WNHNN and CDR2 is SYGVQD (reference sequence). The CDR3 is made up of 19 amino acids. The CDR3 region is CASSMRRLAGGWSYNEQFF. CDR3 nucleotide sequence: TGCGCCAGCAGTATGAGGAGACTAGCGGGAGGTTGGTCCTACAATGAGCAGTTCTTC.

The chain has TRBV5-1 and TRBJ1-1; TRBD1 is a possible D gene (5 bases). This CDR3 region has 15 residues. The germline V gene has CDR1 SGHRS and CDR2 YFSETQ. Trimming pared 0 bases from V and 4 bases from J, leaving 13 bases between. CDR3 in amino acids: CASSLGPGMSTEAFF. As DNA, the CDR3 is TGCGCCAGCAGCTTGGGGCCAGGGATGAGCACTGAAGCTTTCTTT.

The DNA for the CDR3 is TGTGCCAGCAGTCAACAGGGTTGGGAAGCTTTCTTT. Translated, it gives CASSQQGWEAFF. The chain has TRBV28 and TRBJ1-1; D possibly corresponds to TRBD1 (6 bases). Looked up from germline, CDR1 is MDHEN and CDR2 is SYDVKM. The CDR3 totals 12 residues. V was clipped by 5 bases and J by 8 bases, with 12 bases between them.

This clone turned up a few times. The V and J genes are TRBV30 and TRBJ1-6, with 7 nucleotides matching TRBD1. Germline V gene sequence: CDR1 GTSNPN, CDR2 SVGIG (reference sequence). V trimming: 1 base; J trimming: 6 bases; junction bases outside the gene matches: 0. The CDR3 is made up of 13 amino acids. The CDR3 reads CAWSEGANSPLHF. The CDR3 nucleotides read TGTGCCTGGAGTGAGGGGGCTAATTCACCCCTCCACTTT.

The CDR3 DNA reads TGTGCCAGCAGCCAAGGCGGAGCGGGAGGGGAGACCCAGTACTTC. Translation gives CASSQGGAGGETQYF. This chain joins TRBV3-1 (or the pseudogene TRBV3-2) and TRBJ2-5; 10 nucleotides align to TRBD2. V was pared by 1 base and J by 5 bases, with 4 bases of the junction left unmatched. The germline V gene encodes CDR1 LGHDT and CDR2 YNNKEL (reference sequence). This CDR3 is 15 amino acids long.

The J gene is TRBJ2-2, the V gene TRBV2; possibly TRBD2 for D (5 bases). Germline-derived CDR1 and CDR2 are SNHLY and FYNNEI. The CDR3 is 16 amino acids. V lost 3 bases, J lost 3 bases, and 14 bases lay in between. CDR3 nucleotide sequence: TGTGCCAGCAGTGATTCCGGGCGGGCGTACACCGGGGAGCTGTTTTTT. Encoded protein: CASSDSGRAYTGELFF.

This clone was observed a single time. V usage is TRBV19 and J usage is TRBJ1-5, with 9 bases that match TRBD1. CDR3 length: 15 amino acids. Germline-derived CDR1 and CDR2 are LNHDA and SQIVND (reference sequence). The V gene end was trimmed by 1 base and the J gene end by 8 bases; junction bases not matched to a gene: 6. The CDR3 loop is CASSIARTGAEPQHF. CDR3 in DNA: TGTGCCAGTAGTATAGCCCGGACAGGGGCAGAGCCCCAGCATTTT.

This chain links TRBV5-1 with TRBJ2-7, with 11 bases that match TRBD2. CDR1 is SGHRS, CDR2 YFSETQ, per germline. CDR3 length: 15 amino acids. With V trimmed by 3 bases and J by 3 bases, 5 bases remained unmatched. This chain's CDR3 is CASSSKTSGNYEQYF. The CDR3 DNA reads TGCGCCAGCAGCTCGAAGACTAGCGGGAACTACGAGCAGTACTTC.

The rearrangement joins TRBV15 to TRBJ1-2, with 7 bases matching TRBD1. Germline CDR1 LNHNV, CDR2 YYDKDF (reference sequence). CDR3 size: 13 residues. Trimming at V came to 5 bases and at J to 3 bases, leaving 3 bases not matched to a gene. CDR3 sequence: CATSPDRDYGYTF. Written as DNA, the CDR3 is TGTGCCACCAGCCCTGACAGGGACTATGGCTACACCTTC.

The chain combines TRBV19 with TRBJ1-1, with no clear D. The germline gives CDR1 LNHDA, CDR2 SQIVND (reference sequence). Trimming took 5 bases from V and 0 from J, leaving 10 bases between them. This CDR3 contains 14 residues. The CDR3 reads CASSQGRVNTEAFF. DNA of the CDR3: TGTGCCAGTAGTCAAGGGAGGGTGAACACTGAAGCTTTCTTT. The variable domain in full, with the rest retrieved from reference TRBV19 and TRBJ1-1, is DGGITQSPKYLFRKEGQNVTLSCEQNLNHDAMYWYRQDPGQGLRLIYYSQIVNDFQKGDIAEGYSVSREKKESFPLTVTSAQKNPTAFYLCASSQGRVNTEAFFGQGTRLTVV.

CDR3 in DNA: TGTGCCACCAGCAGAGATCTTCGGGACAGTCTCTACGAGCAGTACTTC. Its protein product is CATSRDLRDSLYEQYF. V usage is TRBV15 and J usage is TRBJ2-7, with 7 nucleotides matching TRBD1. Trimming took 0 bases from V and 3 from J; bases not matched to a gene: 8. CDR3 size: 16 residues. Per the germline V gene, CDR1 is LNHNV and CDR2 is YYDKDF (reference sequence).

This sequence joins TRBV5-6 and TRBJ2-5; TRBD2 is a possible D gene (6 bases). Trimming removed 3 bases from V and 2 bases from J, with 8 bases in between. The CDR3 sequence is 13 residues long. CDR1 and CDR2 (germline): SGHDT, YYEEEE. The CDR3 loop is CASSSAGQETQYF. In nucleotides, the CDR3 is TGTGCCAGCAGCTCGGCGGGACAAGAGACCCAGTACTTC. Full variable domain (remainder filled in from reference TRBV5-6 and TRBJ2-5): DAGVTQSPTHLIKTRGQQVTLRCSPKSGHDTVSWYQQALGQGPQFIFQYYEEEERQRGNFPDRFSGHQFPNYSSELNVNALLLGDSALYLCASSSAGQETQYFGPGTRLLVL.

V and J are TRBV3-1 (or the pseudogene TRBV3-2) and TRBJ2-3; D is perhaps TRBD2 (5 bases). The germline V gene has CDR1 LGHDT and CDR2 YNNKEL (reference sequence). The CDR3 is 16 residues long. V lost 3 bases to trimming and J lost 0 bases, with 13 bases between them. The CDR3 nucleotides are TGTGCCAGCAGCCAGCCCCTTCCGGGAAGCACAGATACGCAGTATTTT. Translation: CASSQPLPGSTDTQYF.

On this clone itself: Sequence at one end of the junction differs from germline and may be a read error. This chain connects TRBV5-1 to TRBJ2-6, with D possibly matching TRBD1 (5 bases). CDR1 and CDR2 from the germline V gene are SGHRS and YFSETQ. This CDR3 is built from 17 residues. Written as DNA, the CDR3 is TGCGCCAGCAGCTATAACCGGCCCGGATCTGGGGCCAACGTCCTGACTTTT. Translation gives CASSYNRPGSGANVLTF. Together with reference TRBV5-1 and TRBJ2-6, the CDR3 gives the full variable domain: KAGVTQTPRYLIKTRGQQVTLSCSPISGHRSVSWYQQTPGQGLQFLFEYFSETQRNKGNFPGRFSGRQFSNSRSEMNVSTLELGDSALYLCASSYNRPGSGANVLTFGAGSRLTVL.

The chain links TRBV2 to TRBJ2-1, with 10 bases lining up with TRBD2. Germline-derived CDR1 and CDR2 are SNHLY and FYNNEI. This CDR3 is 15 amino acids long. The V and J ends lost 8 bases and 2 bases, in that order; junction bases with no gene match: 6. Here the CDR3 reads CASSRSGGAYNEQFF. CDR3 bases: TGTGCCAGCTCTCGGAGCGGGGGGGCCTACAATGAGCAGTTCTTC. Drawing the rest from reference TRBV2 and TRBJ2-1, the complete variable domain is EPEVTQTPSHQVTQMGQEVILRCVPISNHLYFYWYRQILGQKVEFLVSFYNNEISEKSEIFDDQFSVERPDGSNFTLKIRSTKLEDSAMYFCASSRSGGAYNEQFFGPGTRLTVL.

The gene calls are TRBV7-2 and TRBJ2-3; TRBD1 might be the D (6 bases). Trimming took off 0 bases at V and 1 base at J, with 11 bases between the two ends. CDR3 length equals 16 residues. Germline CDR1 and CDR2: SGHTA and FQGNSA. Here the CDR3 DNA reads TGTGCCAGCAGCTTAGCGGGGGCCCTGGGCACAGATACGCAGTATTTT. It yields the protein CASSLAGALGTDTQYF.

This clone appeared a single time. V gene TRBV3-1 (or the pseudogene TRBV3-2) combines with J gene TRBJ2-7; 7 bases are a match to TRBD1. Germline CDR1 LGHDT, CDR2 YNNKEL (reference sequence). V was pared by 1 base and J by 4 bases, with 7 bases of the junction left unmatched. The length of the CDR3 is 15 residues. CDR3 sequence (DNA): TGTGCCAGCAGCCAAGGTGGACAGGTAGGTTACGAGCAGTACTTC. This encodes CASSQGGQVGYEQYF.

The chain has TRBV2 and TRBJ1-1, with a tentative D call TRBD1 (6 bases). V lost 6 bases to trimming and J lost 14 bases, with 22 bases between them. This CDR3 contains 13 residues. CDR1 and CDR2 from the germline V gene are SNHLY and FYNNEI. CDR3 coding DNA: TGTGCCAGCAGAGGGTTAGGACAGATTGCACGGTTCTTT. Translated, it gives CASRGLGQIARFF.